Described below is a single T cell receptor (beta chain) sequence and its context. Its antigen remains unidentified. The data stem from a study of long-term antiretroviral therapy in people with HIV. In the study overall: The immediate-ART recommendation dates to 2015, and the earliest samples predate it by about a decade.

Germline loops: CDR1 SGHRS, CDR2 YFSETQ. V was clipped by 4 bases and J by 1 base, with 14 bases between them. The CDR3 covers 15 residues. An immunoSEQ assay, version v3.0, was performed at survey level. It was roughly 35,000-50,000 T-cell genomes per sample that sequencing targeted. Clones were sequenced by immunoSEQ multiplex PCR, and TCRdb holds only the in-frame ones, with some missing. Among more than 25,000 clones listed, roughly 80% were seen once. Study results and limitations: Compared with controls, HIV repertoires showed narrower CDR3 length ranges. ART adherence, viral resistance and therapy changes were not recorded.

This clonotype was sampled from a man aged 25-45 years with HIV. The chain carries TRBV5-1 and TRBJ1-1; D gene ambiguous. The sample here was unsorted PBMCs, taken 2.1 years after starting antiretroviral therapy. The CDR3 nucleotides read TGCGCCAGCAGCCTGGGTCGCTCAGGGAACACTGAAGCTTTCTTT. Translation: CASSLGRSGNTEAFF.